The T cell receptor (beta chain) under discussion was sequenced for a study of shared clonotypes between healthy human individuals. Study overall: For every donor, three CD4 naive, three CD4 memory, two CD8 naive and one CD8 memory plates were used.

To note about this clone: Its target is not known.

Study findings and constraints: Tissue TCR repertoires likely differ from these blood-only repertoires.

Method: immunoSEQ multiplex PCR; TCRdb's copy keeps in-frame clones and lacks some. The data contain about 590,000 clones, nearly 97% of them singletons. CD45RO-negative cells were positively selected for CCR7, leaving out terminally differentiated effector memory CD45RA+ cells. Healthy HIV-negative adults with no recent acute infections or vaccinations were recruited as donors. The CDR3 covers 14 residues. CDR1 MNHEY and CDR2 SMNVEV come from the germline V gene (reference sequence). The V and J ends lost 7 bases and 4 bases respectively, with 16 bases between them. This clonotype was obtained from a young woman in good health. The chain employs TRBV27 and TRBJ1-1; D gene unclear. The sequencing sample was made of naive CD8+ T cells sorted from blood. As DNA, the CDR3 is TGTGCCAGCACTTATCTCACTGCCCTCACTGAAGCTTTCTTT. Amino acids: CASTYLTALTEAFF.